The 3 T cell receptor beta chains given below trace back to one sample, sequenced in a study of siplizumab effects on memory and regulatory T cells. Measured with immunoSEQ multiplex PCR; TCRdb has only the in-frame clones, and not every one. The sample consists of over 95,000 clones, just under 95% of them appearing once. The sample taken for sequencing was non-Treg CD4+ T cells sorted from blood. These receptors were collected from a human donor in good health.

J is TRBJ2-2 and V is TRBV6-6; D possibly uses TRBD1 or TRBD2 (6 bases each). CDR3 length: 16 residues. The germline CDR1 and CDR2 sequences are MNHNY and SVGAGI (reference sequence). Trimming pared 0 bases from V and 6 bases from J, leaving 14 bases between. CDR3 in DNA: TGTGCCAGCAGTTACTCCGGGAAGAGGGGGGCCGGGGAGCTGTTTTTT. Translating it yields CASSYSGKRGAGELFF.

The chain links TRBV19 to TRBJ1-5; a weak D match, TRBD1 (6 bases). CDR1 and CDR2 (germline): LNHDA, SQIVND (reference sequence). The CDR3 is made up of 15 amino acids. V was shortened by 3 bases and J by 7 bases, with 16 bases between the two germline ends. CDR3 sequence (DNA): TGTGCCAGTAGTATCAGTAGGGGGGAACGACAGCCCCAGCATTTT. Its protein product is CASSISRGERQPQHF. The complete variable domain, with remaining parts taken from reference TRBV19 and TRBJ1-5, reads DGGITQSPKYLFRKEGQNVTLSCEQNLNHDAMYWYRQDPGQGLRLIYYSQIVNDFQKGDIAEGYSVSREKKESFPLTVTSAQKNPTAFYLCASSISRGERQPQHFGDGTRLSIL.

The rearrangement links TRBV12-5 to TRBJ1-5, with D hard to call. This CDR3 contains 14 residues. Germline loops: CDR1 LGHNT, CDR2 FRNRAP. V dropped 1 base and J dropped 2 bases, with 6 bases sitting between them. The CDR3 DNA reads as TGTGCTAGTGGTTTGGGGCAGGGCAATCAGCCCCAGCATTTT. Translated, it gives CASGLGQGNQPQHF. Full variable domain (rest looked up from reference TRBV12-5 and TRBJ1-5): DARVTQTPRHKVTEMGQEVTMRCQPILGHNTVFWYRQTMMQGLELLAYFRNRAPLDDSGMPKDRFSAEMPDATLATLKIQPSEPRDSAVYFCASGLGQGNQPQHFGDGTRLSIL.